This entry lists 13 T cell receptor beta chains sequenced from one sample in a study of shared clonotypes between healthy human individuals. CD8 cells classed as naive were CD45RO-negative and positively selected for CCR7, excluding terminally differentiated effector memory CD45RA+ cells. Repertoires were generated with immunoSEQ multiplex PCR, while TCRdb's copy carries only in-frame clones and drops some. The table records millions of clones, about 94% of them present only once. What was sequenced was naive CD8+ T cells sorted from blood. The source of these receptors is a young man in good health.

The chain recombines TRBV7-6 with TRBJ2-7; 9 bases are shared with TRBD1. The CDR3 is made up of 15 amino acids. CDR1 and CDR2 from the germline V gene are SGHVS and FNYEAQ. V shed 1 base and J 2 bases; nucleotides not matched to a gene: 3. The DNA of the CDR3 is TGTGCCAGCAGCTTAGAGGGACAGGGACCCTACGAGCAGTACTTC. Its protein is CASSLEGQGPYEQYF.

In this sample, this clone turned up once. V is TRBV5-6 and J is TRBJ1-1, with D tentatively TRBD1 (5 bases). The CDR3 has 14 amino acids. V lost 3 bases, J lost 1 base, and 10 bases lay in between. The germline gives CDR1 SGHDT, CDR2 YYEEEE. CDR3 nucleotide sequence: TGTGCCAGCAGCTACGGGACGGAGAACACTGAAGCTTTCTTT. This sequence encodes CASSYGTENTEAFF.

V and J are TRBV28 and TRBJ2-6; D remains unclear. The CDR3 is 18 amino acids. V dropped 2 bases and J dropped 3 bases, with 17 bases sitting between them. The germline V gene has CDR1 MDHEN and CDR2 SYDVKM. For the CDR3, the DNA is TGTGCCAGCAGTTTAGACGGCGAAGGGTTATTTGGGGCCAACGTCCTGACTTTC. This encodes CASSLDGEGLFGANVLTF.

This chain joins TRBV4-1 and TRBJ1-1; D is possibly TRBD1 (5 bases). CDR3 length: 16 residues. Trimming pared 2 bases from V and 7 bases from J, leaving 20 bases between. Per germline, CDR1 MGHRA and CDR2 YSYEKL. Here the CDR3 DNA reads TGCGCCAGCAGCCAATTTTCCGGGGGGGTGCAAATTGAAGCTTTCTTT. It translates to CASSQFSGGVQIEAFF.

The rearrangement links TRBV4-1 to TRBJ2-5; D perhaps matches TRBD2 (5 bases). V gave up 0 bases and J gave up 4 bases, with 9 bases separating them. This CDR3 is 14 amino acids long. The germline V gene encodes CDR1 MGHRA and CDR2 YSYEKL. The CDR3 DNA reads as TGCGCCAGCAGCCAAGATTCACGGGGAGAGACCCAGTACTTC. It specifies CASSQDSRGETQYF.

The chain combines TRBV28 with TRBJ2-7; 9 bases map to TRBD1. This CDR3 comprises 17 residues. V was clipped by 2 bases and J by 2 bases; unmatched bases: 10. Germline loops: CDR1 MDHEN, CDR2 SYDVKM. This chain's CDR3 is CASSLPDEDRGAYEQYF. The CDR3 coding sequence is TGTGCCAGCAGTTTACCGGACGAGGACAGGGGCGCCTACGAGCAGTACTTC.

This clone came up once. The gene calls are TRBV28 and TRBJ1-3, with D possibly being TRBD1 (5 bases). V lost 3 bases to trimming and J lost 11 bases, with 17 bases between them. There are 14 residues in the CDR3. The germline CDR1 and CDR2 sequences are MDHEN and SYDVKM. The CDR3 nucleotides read TGTGCCAGCAGTTTTTCTAGGGACCCCCGCGCCATATATTTT. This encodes CASSFSRDPRAIYF.

CDR3 nucleotides: TGCGCCAGCAGACAATTGGGACAGGGCTATGGCTACACCTTC. Encoded protein: CASRQLGQGYGYTF. V is TRBV4-1 and J is TRBJ1-2; TRBD1 matches at 9 bases. Looked up from germline, CDR1 is MGHRA and CDR2 is YSYEKL. V was clipped by 6 bases and J by 4 bases; unmatched bases: 6. This CDR3 spans 14 amino acids.

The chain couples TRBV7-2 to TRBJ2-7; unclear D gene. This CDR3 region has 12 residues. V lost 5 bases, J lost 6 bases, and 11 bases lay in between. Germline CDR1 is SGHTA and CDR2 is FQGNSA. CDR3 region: CASSLEPLEQYF. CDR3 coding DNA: TGTGCCAGCAGCCTGGAGCCCCTCGAGCAGTACTTC.

Here the CDR3 reads CASSSVGGGDNEQFF. The CDR3 DNA sequence: TGTGCCAGCAGTTCCGTGGGCGGAGGGGACAATGAGCAGTTCTTC. J is TRBJ2-1 and V is TRBV27; a weak D match, TRBD2 (6 bases). The CDR3 extends over 15 amino acids. Per germline, CDR1 MNHEY and CDR2 SMNVEV (reference sequence). V shed 4 bases and J shed 5 bases, with 15 bases lying between them.

CDR3 in amino acids: CASSLDSSPDTQYF. CDR3 DNA sequence: TGTGCCAGCAGCTTAGATTCATCACCAGATACGCAGTATTTT. The chain employs TRBV11-2 and TRBJ2-3; D gene unclear. The ends were cut back, 0 bases at V and 4 bases at J, with 8 bases in the middle. CDR1 and CDR2 (germline): SGHAT, FQNNGV. CDR3 size: 14 residues.

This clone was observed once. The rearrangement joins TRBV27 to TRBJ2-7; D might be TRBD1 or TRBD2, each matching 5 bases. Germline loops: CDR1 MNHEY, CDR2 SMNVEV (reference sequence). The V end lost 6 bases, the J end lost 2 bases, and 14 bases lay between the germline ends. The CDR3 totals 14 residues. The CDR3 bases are TGTGCCAGCAGCCCCACTAGAGGGGCCTACGAGCAGTACTTC. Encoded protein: CASSPTRGAYEQYF.

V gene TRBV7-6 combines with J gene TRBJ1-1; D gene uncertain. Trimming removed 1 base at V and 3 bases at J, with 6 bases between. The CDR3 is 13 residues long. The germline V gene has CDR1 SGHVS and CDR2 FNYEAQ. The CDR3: CASSLEGHTEAFF. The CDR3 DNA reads TGTGCCAGCAGCTTAGAGGGCCACACTGAAGCTTTCTTT.